Presented here are 6 T cell receptor beta chains from one specimen sequenced in a study of graft-versus-host responses after intestinal transplantation. Profiled with immunoSEQ multiplex PCR; TCRdb holds only in-frame clones, not every one. The table lists tens of thousands of clones, around 91% of them singletons. Their antigens remain unidentified. Sequencing used unstimulated CD8+ T cells sorted from spleen or lymph node cells, obtained before transplant. These receptors were taken from a human donor who was the organ donor for an intestinal transplant.

This clone was found once. The chain couples TRBV27 to TRBJ1-1; 9 bases fit TRBD1. CDR3 length equals 19 residues. Germline CDR1 and CDR2: MNHEY and SMNVEV (reference sequence). The ends lost 4 bases at V and 4 bases at J; junction bases unmatched: 19. Written as DNA, the CDR3 is TGTGCCAGCAGTTCTTATACTACTCACAGGGGGCGAAGAGGCACTGAAGCTTTCTTT. As protein: CASSSYTTHRGRRGTEAFF.

The chain is built from TRBV5-1 and TRBJ1-1; TRBD1 might be the D (6 bases). V lost 0 bases, J lost 4 bases, and 16 bases lay in between. The length of the CDR3 is 16 residues. Germline CDR1 SGHRS, CDR2 YFSETQ. The CDR3 sequence is CASSLEVGQGSTEAFF. CDR3 sequence (DNA): TGCGCCAGCAGCTTGGAGGTAGGGCAGGGGAGCACTGAAGCTTTCTTT. The whole variable domain, remainder taken from reference TRBV5-1 and TRBJ1-1, is KAGVTQTPRYLIKTRGQQVTLSCSPISGHRSVSWYQQTPGQGLQFLFEYFSETQRNKGNFPGRFSGRQFSNSRSEMNVSTLELGDSALYLCASSLEVGQGSTEAFFGQGTRLTVV.

This clone was found once. The chain uses TRBV2 and TRBJ1-3; 8 bases are shared with TRBD1. The germline V gene has CDR1 SNHLY and CDR2 FYNNEI. The V gene end was trimmed by 6 bases and the J gene end by 4 bases; junction bases not matched to a gene: 5. The CDR3 spans 14 residues. The CDR3 region has the DNA TGTGCCAGCAGGACGAGACAGGGGGGAAACACCATATATTTT. It codes for CASRTRQGGNTIYF.

This chain uses TRBV19 with TRBJ2-1; TRBD2 agrees at 9 bases. The CDR3 consists of 14 residues. With 1 base clipped from V and 8 bases from J, the junction kept 3 bases outside the gene matches. CDR1 is LNHDA, CDR2 SQIVND, per germline (reference sequence). CDR3 in DNA: TGTGCCAGTAGTATAGTAGCGGGGGACGATGAGCAGTTCTTC. Translation gives CASSIVAGDDEQFF.

The chain links TRBV4-1 to TRBJ1-5, with D unclear. Trimming removed 1 base from V and 1 base from J, with 8 bases in between. The CDR3 is 15 amino acids. CDR1 is MGHRA, CDR2 YSYEKL, per germline. CDR3 DNA: TGCGCCAGCAGCCAAGTTTTCGGGAGCAATCAGCCCCAGCATTTT. Protein product: CASSQVFGSNQPQHF.

V and J are TRBV13 and TRBJ1-1, with 10 nucleotides matching TRBD1. The CDR3 is 15 residues long. With 5 bases clipped from V and 5 bases from J, the junction kept 8 bases outside the gene matches. Germline V lookup: CDR1 PRHDT, CDR2 FYEKMQ (reference sequence). This chain's CDR3 is CASSAGTGVSTEAFF. The CDR3 DNA sequence: TGTGCCAGCAGCGCCGGGACAGGGGTTTCGACTGAAGCTTTCTTT.